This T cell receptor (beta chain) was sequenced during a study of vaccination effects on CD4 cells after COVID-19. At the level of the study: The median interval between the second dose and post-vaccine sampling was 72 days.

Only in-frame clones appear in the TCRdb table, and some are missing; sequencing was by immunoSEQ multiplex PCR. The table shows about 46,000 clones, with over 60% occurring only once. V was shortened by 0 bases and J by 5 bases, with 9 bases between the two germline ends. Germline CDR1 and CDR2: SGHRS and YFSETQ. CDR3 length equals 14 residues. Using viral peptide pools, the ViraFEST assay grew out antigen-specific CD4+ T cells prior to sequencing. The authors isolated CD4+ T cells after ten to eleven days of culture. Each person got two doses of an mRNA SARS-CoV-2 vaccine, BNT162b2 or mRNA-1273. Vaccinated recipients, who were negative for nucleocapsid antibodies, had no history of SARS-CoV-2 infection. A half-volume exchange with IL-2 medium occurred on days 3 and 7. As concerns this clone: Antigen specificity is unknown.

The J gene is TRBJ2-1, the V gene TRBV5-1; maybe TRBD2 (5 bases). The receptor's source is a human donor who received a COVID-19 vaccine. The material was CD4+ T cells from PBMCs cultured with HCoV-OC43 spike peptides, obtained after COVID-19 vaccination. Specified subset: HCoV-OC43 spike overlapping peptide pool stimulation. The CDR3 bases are TGCGCCAGCAGCTTGGAAGCCGGGAACAATGAGCAGTTCTTC. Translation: CASSLEAGNNEQFF. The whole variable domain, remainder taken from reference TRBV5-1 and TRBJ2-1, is KAGVTQTPRYLIKTRGQQVTLSCSPISGHRSVSWYQQTPGQGLQFLFEYFSETQRNKGNFPGRFSGRQFSNSRSEMNVSTLELGDSALYLCASSLEAGNNEQFFGPGTRLTVL.